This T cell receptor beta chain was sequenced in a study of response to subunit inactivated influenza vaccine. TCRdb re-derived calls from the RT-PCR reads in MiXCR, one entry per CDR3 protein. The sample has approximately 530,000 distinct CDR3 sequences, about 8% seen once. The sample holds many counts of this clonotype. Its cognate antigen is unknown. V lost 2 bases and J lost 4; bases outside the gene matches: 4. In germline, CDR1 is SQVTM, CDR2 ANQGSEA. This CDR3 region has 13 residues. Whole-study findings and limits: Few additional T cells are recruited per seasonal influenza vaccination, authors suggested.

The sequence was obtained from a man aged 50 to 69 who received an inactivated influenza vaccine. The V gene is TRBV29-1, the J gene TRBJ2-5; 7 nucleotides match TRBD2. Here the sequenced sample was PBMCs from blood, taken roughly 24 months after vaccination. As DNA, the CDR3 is TGCAGCGTTGAAAAGGGGAGGGGAGAGACCCAGTACTTC. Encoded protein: CSVEKGRGETQYF.